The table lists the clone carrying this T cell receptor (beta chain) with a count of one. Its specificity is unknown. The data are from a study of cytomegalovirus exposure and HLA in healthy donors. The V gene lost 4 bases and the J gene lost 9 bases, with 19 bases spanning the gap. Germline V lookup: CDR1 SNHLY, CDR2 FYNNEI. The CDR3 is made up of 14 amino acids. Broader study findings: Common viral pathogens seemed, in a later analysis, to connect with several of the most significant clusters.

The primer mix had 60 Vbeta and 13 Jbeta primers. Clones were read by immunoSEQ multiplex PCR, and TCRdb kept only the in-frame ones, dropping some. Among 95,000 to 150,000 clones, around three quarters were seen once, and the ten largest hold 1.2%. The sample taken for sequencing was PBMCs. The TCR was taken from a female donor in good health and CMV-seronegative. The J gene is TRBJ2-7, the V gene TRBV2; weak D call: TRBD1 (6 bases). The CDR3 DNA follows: TGTGCCAGCAGTGTGGGGACACTTCCTACGGGGCAGTACTTC. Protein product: CASSVGTLPTGQYF.